A selection of T cell receptor beta chains follows, all from one sample in a study of blood T cell repertoires in COVID-19. Sequencing used immunoSEQ multiplex PCR; TCRdb keeps in-frame clones, though not all of them. The sample has some 320,000 clones, about 87% seen once. What was sequenced was peripheral blood. These receptors originate from a woman in her 30s who had recovered from COVID-19. Both conserved end residues are part of each CDR3. For some rows the clone size is stated as once, few or many, or as a class when expanded; others skip it.

>TRBJ2-6|17|TRBV2|NA
CASSPGQGASGANVLTF
>TRBJ2-5|14|TRBV9|NA
CASSRTSGQETQYF
>TRBJ2-3|13|TRBV28|once
CASSTGIPDTQYF
>TRBJ1-4|15|TRBV5-1|NA
CASSPRLSRGEKLFF
>TRBJ1-1|13|TRBV20-1|NA
CSASSVMNTEAFF
>TRBJ2-7|16|TRBV24-1|NA
CATSDSPTQGGGEQYF
>TRBJ2-2|16|TRBV5-6|NA
CASSFRAQGLTGELFF
>TRBJ2-1|18|TRBV4-3|NA
CASSQDHGPRQGYNEQFF
>TRBJ2-5|14|TRBV5-1|NA
CASSLGPGQETQYF
>TRBJ2-2|16|TRBV27|NA
CASNKAQGVITGELFF